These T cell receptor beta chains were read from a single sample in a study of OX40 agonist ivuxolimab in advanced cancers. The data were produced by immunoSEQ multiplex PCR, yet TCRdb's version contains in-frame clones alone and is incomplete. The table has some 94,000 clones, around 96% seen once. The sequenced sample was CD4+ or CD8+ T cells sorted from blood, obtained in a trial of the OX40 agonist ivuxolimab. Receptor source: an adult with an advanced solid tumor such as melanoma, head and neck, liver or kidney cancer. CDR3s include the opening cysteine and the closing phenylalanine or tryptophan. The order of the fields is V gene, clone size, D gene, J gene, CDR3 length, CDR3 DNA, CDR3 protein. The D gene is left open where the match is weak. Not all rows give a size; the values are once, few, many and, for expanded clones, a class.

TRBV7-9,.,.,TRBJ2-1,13,TGTGCCAGCAAAAGTATTACGGACAATGAGCAGTTCTTC,CASKSITDNEQFF
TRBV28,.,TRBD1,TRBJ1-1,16,TGTGCCAGCAGCCTATACATCGACAGGGCGAACACTGAAGCTTTCTTT,CASSLYIDRANTEAFF
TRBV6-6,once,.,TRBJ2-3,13,TGTGCCAGCAGTTACCCACAGGAGGATACGCAGTATTTT,CASSYPQEDTQYF
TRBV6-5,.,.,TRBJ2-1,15,TGTGCCAGCAGTTACTCTCTAGCTCTCGACAATGAGCAGTTCTTC,CASSYSLALDNEQFF
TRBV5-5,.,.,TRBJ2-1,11,TGTGCCAGCAGGACGATCAATGAGCAGTTCTTC,CASRTINEQFF
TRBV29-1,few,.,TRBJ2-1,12,TGCAGCGTTGGGGATGGGTACAATGAGCAGTTCTTC,CSVGDGYNEQFF
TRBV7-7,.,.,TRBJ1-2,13,TGTGCCAGCAGCCTTCAAGCCGTGTATGGCTACACCTTC,CASSLQAVYGYTF
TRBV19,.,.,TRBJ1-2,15,TGTGCCAGTAGTACCGACGACTTCGGACGCTATGGCTACACCTTC,CASSTDDFGRYGYTF
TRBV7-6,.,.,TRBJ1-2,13,TGTGCCAGCAGCTCGGGACTACTACATGGCTACACCTTC,CASSSGLLHGYTF
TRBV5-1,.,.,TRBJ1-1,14,TGCGCCAGCAGCTTGGATTTAGGTGACACTGAGGCTTTCTTT,CASSLDLGDTEAFF
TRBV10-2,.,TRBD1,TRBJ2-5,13,TGCGCCAGCACGAGGGGGCCGCGGGAGACCCAGTACTTC,CASTRGPRETQYF
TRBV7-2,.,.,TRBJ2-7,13,TGTGCCAGCAGCCCCCCGGGGGCCTACGAGCAGTACTTC,CASSPPGAYEQYF
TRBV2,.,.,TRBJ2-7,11,TGTGCCAGCAGTCCCTCCTACGAGCAGTACTTC,CASSPSYEQYF